The 30 T cell receptor beta chains presented below share a single source sample, sequenced in a study of blood T cell repertoires in COVID-19 (dated by TCRdb to the early 2020s). Receptor libraries were prepared by the immunoSEQ multiplex PCR assay. Not all clones reach the TCRdb copy of this immuneACCESS table, which keeps in-frame sequences only. Checked studies attribute under half of the gap to unresolved V genes and leave the rest unexplained. This sample lists over 200,000 clones; roughly four fifths were detected once. 7.5% to 10% of the sample goes to the ten largest clones. Sequenced input: PBMCs or T cells enriched from blood (not recorded which). All receptors derive from a man between 35 and 55 years old who had recovered from COVID-19.

This clone showed up just once. The chain joins TRBV27 to TRBJ2-3; 12 positions agree with TRBD2. Per the germline V gene, CDR1 is MNHEY and CDR2 is SMNVEV (reference sequence). The CDR3 sequence is 18 residues long. The ends lost 0 bases at V and 3 bases at J; junction bases unmatched: 7. The CDR3 here is CASSLSRSTSGRTDTQYF. The CDR3 coding sequence is TGTGCCAGCAGTTTATCGCGGTCGACTAGCGGGAGAACAGATACGCAGTATTTT.

V gene TRBV27 combines with J gene TRBJ1-3; perhaps TRBD1 as D (6 bases). The CDR3 is made up of 15 amino acids. Looked up from germline, CDR1 is MNHEY and CDR2 is SMNVEV (reference sequence). The ends were cut back, 4 bases at V and 0 bases at J, with 10 bases in the middle. CDR3 sequence (DNA): TGTGCCAGCAGTTCGGACAGCAGCTCTGGAAACACCATATATTTT. Translating gives CASSSDSSSGNTIYF.

The J gene is TRBJ2-4, the V gene TRBV12-3 or TRBV12-4; 7 positions match TRBD2. This CDR3 has 12 residues. Trimming took 6 bases from V and 7 from J; bases not matched to a gene: 3. DNA for the CDR3: TGTGCCAGCAGCCGGGACTACAACATTCAGTACTTC. Translation gives CASSRDYNIQYF.

The V call is TRBV28, the J call TRBJ2-2; D is possibly TRBD2 (5 bases). The germline V gene has CDR1 MDHEN and CDR2 SYDVKM. V gave up 7 bases and J gave up 4 bases, with 10 bases separating them. The CDR3 extends over 13 amino acids. The CDR3 DNA reads as TGTGCCAGCATAGCGCGACTCACCGGGGAGCTGTTTTTT. Its protein product is CASIARLTGELFF.

The V and J genes are TRBV5-6 and TRBJ1-3, with 7 positions matching TRBD1. Germline loops: CDR1 SGHDT, CDR2 YYEEEE. This CDR3 has 17 amino acids. After removal of 0 bases from V and 4 bases from J, the junction contained 10 bases not matched to a gene. The CDR3 sequence is CASSLVGAGGFGNTIYF. The CDR3 nucleotides are TGTGCCAGCAGCTTGGTTGGGGCAGGGGGGTTCGGAAACACCATATATTTT.

This chain connects TRBV5-1 to TRBJ2-1, with D maybe TRBD1 (5 bases). V lost 0 bases and J lost 10, with 14 bases in between. There are 14 residues in the CDR3. The germline V gene has CDR1 SGHRS and CDR2 YFSETQ. The CDR3 region is CASSLGGRDAEQFF. The CDR3 DNA reads TGCGCCAGCAGCTTGGGGGGCAGAGATGCAGAGCAGTTCTTC.

The rearrangement uses TRBV11-2 and TRBJ2-3, with 8 positions matching TRBD1. This CDR3 contains 17 residues. J gave up 5 bases and V 3 bases, and 13 bases lay outside the gene matches. CDR1 and CDR2 from the germline V gene are SGHAT and FQNNGV. The CDR3 coding sequence is TGTGCCAGCAGCTTTCAGGCCATCCCAGGGGGCAAAGATACGCAGTATTTT. This encodes CASSFQAIPGGKDTQYF.

This clone was counted once. The chain joins TRBV18 to TRBJ1-2; tentatively, D is TRBD1 (5 bases). This CDR3 spans 14 amino acids. Trimming pared 6 bases from V and 4 bases from J, leaving 15 bases between. Germline assignment: CDR1 KGHSH and CDR2 LQKENI. The chain's CDR3 is CASSNTGGVYGYTF. CDR3 bases: TGTGCCAGCTCTAACACGGGAGGGGTCTATGGCTACACCTTC.

The chain has TRBV11-2 and TRBJ2-3; 8 bases align to TRBD2. This CDR3 is built from 14 residues. Per germline, CDR1 SGHAT and CDR2 FQNNGV. V was pared by 4 bases and J by 8 bases, with 8 bases of the junction left unmatched. In DNA, the CDR3 is TGTGCCAGCAGCTCAGGACTAGCTCAGGTTACGCAGTATTTT. As protein: CASSSGLAQVTQYF.

The chain has TRBV24-1 and TRBJ1-5; D gene ambiguous. The germline CDR1 and CDR2 sequences are KGHDR and SFDVKD. V was cut by 6 bases and J by 6 bases, with 14 bases left in between. The CDR3 is made up of 14 amino acids. The CDR3 coding sequence is TGTGCCACCAGTCCCCCGGGATCAGGTCAGCCCCAGCATTTT. Protein product: CATSPPGSGQPQHF.

The CDR3 DNA reads as TGTGCCACCAGCAGCGAGACCCGAGCAGGGGGCGCAGACTATGGCTACACCTTC. It is translated as CATSSETRAGGADYGYTF. The chain carries TRBV15 and TRBJ1-2; 8 bases align to TRBD1. This CDR3 has 18 amino acids. The trim removed 3 bases at V and 3 bases at J, leaving 15 bases unmatched. The germline gives CDR1 LNHNV, CDR2 YYDKDF (reference sequence). The full variable domain, its missing parts supplied by reference TRBV15 and TRBJ1-2, is DAMVIQNPRYQVTQFGKPVTLSCSQTLNHNVMYWYQQKSSQAPKLLFHYYDKDFNNEADTPDNFQSRRPNTSFCFLDIRSPGLGDTAMYLCATSSETRAGGADYGYTFGSGTRLTVV.

This chain connects TRBV6-5 to TRBJ2-3; no clear D gene. Trimming cost V 3 bases and J 0 bases, with 10 bases left between them. This CDR3 is built from 15 residues. Germline V CDR1 and CDR2: MNHEY, SVGAGI. CDR3 in amino acids: CASSYDSASTDTQYF. The CDR3 region has the DNA TGTGCCAGCAGTTATGACTCCGCTAGCACAGATACGCAGTATTTT.

The rearrangement links TRBV14 to TRBJ2-2; 10 nucleotides align to TRBD2. The germline gives CDR1 SGHDN, CDR2 FVKESK. CDR3 length: 19 amino acids. V lost 3 bases, J lost 5 bases, and 15 bases stayed unmatched. This CDR3 is CASSHTRTAGGRWTGELFF. The DNA for the CDR3 is TGTGCCAGCAGCCACACCAGGACAGCGGGGGGGCGTTGGACCGGGGAGCTGTTTTTT.

This chain joins TRBV27 and TRBJ2-5; the match to TRBD2 covers 8 bases. The junction had 5 bases not matched to a gene; V was cut back by 6 bases and J by 5 bases. CDR3 length: 13 amino acids. The germline V gene has CDR1 MNHEY and CDR2 SMNVEV (reference sequence). The CDR3 is CASRTSVEETQYF. In DNA, the CDR3 is TGTGCCAGCAGGACTAGCGTTGAGGAGACCCAGTACTTC.

V gene TRBV3-1 (or the pseudogene TRBV3-2) combines with J gene TRBJ2-3; 9 nucleotides line up with TRBD2. The V gene end was trimmed by 0 bases and the J gene end by 4 bases; junction bases not matched to a gene: 8. This CDR3 is built from 17 residues. Germline V gene data show CDR1 as LGHDT and CDR2 as YNNKEL (reference sequence). CDR3 nucleotide sequence: TGTGCCAGCAGCCAAGATGGGGCGGGGGGGCTATCAGATACGCAGTATTTT. As protein: CASSQDGAGGLSDTQYF.

This chain uses TRBV6-1 with TRBJ2-1; 10 nucleotides match TRBD1. The ends lost 3 bases at V and 7 bases at J; junction bases unmatched: 12. Germline CDR1 and CDR2: MNHNS and SASEGT. This CDR3 region has 17 residues. The CDR3 reads CASSDLMGQGYRNEQFF. The CDR3 DNA is TGTGCCAGCAGTGACTTAATGGGACAGGGGTACAGGAATGAGCAGTTCTTC.

There are a few counts of this clone. J is TRBJ1-1 and V is TRBV30; D unresolved. CDR1 and CDR2 (germline): GTSNPN, SVGIG (reference sequence). The CDR3 contains 14 residues. V lost 0 bases to trimming and J lost 3 bases, with 11 bases between them. For the CDR3, the DNA is TGTGCCTGGAGTGTCTCGAGGATGGACACTGAAGCTTTCTTT. This encodes CAWSVSRMDTEAFF.

The rearrangement joins TRBV5-1 to TRBJ1-4; 12 bases line up with TRBD1. The trim removed 4 bases at V and 5 bases at J, leaving 9 bases unmatched. The length of the CDR3 is 17 residues. Germline V CDR1 and CDR2: SGHRS, YFSETQ. The CDR3 DNA reads TGCGCCAGCAGCGACCGGGACAGGGGGCGCGGAAATGAAAAACTGTTTTTT. Translation: CASSDRDRGRGNEKLFF.

The gene calls are TRBV5-4 and TRBJ2-7, with 8 bases identical to TRBD2. This CDR3 spans 15 amino acids. V was clipped by 1 base and J by 2 bases; unmatched bases: 5. Germline CDR1 and CDR2: SGHNT and YYREEE (reference sequence). Written as DNA, the CDR3 is TGTGCCAGCAGCTTGTGGAATAGCGGGACCTACGAGCAGTACTTC. Amino acids: CASSLWNSGTYEQYF. The full variable domain, with the rest looked up from reference TRBV5-4 and TRBJ2-7, is ETGVTQSPTHLIKTRGQQVTLRCSSQSGHNTVSWYQQALGQGPQFIFQYYREEENGRGNFPPRFSGLQFPNYSSELNVNALELDDSALYLCASSLWNSGTYEQYFGPGTRLTVT.

This clone was observed a few times. The chain recombines TRBV19 with TRBJ2-1; TRBD1 might be the D (6 bases). Per the germline V gene, CDR1 is LNHDA and CDR2 is SQIVND (reference sequence). The CDR3 loop spans 14 amino acids. With 5 bases removed from V and 7 bases from J, the gap between germline ends came to 15 bases. CDR3 bases: TGTGCCAGTAGTTCCCGACAACAGGGAAATGAGCAGTTCTTC. This gives the protein CASSSRQQGNEQFF.

The rearrangement links TRBV6-5 to TRBJ1-2; maybe TRBD1 (5 bases). Trimming shortened V by 0 bases and J by 8 bases, and 16 bases separated the two germline ends. The CDR3 is made up of 15 amino acids. Germline assignment: CDR1 MNHEY and CDR2 SVGAGI. CDR3 coding DNA: TGTGCCAGCAGTTACTCAAGGACATACAACCAAGGCTACACCTTC. Its translation: CASSYSRTYNQGYTF.

The chain carries TRBV19 and TRBJ2-1, with 8 nucleotides matching TRBD2. V trimming: 6 bases; J trimming: 13 bases; junction bases outside the gene matches: 14. This CDR3 spans 14 amino acids. Per the germline V gene, CDR1 is LNHDA and CDR2 is SQIVND (reference sequence). DNA of the CDR3: TGTGCCAGTAGCCCCGCGGGAGGCCCTCATCCCCAGTTCTTC. Its translation is CASSPAGGPHPQFF.

This chain uses TRBV12-5 with TRBJ1-2, with TRBD1 matching over 7 bases. The length of the CDR3 is 17 residues. CDR1 and CDR2 from the germline V gene are LGHNT and FRNRAP. The J segment lost 2 bases and the V segment lost 5 bases, leaving 14 bases of the junction unmatched. The CDR3 coding sequence is TGTGCTAGTGGTGAATACCCCCTCATACAGGGGAACTATGGCTACACCTTC. Encoded protein: CASGEYPLIQGNYGYTF. The variable domain in full, completed from reference TRBV12-5 and TRBJ1-2, reads DARVTQTPRHKVTEMGQEVTMRCQPILGHNTVFWYRQTMMQGLELLAYFRNRAPLDDSGMPKDRFSAEMPDATLATLKIQPSEPRDSAVYFCASGEYPLIQGNYGYTFGSGTRLTVV.

This chain uses TRBV6-5 with TRBJ2-3; TRBD2 might be the D (5 bases). The germline V gene has CDR1 MNHEY and CDR2 SVGAGI. The CDR3 sequence is 14 residues long. Deletions cut 6 bases from V and 1 base from J, with 11 bases between. The CDR3 sequence: CASRRDYGTDTQYF. The CDR3 DNA sequence: TGTGCCAGCAGACGGGATTATGGCACAGATACGCAGTATTTT.

This chain uses TRBV5-6 with TRBJ2-1; D remains ambiguous. V was clipped by 1 base and J by 10 bases, with 6 bases between them. The CDR3 runs to 11 residues. Germline assignment: CDR1 SGHDT and CDR2 YYEEEE. CDR3 residues: CASSLTGEQFF. In DNA, the CDR3 is TGTGCCAGCAGCTTGACCGGGGAGCAGTTCTTC. The full variable domain, completed using reference TRBV5-6 and TRBJ2-1, is DAGVTQSPTHLIKTRGQQVTLRCSPKSGHDTVSWYQQALGQGPQFIFQYYEEEERQRGNFPDRFSGHQFPNYSSELNVNALLLGDSALYLCASSLTGEQFFGPGTRLTVL.

This clone is a singleton in its sample. This sequence joins TRBV5-6 and TRBJ2-7; the D gene is possibly TRBD1 (5 bases). Trimming left V 4 bases short and J 6 bases short, with 17 bases between. The CDR3 is made up of 14 amino acids. Germline CDR1 SGHDT, CDR2 YYEEEE. The chain's CDR3 is CASSPQGVLGEQYF. CDR3 DNA sequence: TGTGCCAGCAGCCCGCAGGGTGTTCTGGGCGAGCAGTACTTC.

The rearrangement joins TRBV9 to TRBJ2-7, with 9 bases identical to TRBD1. The CDR3 spans 13 residues. Germline-derived CDR1 and CDR2 are SGDLS and YYNGEE. J was trimmed by 5 bases and V by 2 bases; bases with no gene match: 2. The CDR3 protein is CASSVRDRDEQYF. In nucleotides, the CDR3 is TGTGCCAGCAGCGTCCGGGACAGGGACGAGCAGTACTTC. Using reference TRBV9 and TRBJ2-7 for the parts outside the CDR3, the full variable domain is DSGVTQTPKHLITATGQRVTLRCSPRSGDLSVYWYQQSLDQGLQFLIQYYNGEERAKGNILERFSAQQFPDLHSELNLSSLELGDSALYFCASSVRDRDEQYFGPGTRLTVT.

The chain combines TRBV9 with TRBJ2-1; TRBD1 matches 7 bases. The CDR3 runs 14 residues. V shed 4 bases, J shed 4 bases, and the junction held 5 bases outside the gene matches. Germline assignment: CDR1 SGDLS and CDR2 YYNGEE. The CDR3 sequence: CASSPGQYYNEQFF. CDR3 in DNA: TGTGCCAGCAGCCCGGGACAGTATTACAATGAGCAGTTCTTC.

The J gene is TRBJ1-6, the V gene TRBV5-1; unclear D gene. Germline lookup yields CDR1 SGHRS and CDR2 YFSETQ. This CDR3 has 13 amino acids. The V and J ends lost 3 bases and 4 bases respectively, with 5 bases between them. CDR3 DNA sequence: TGCGCCAGCAGCTGGGAGTATAATTCACCCCTCCACTTT. Its protein is CASSWEYNSPLHF.

The gene calls are TRBV29-1 and TRBJ1-2; TRBD1 matches at 9 bases. The V and J ends lost 5 bases and 1 base, in that order; junction bases with no gene match: 2. The length of the CDR3 is 13 residues. Germline CDR1 is SQVTM and CDR2 is ANQGSEA. The CDR3 loop reads CSVYRGLNYGYTF. The CDR3 nucleotides are TGCAGCGTTTACAGGGGGCTTAACTATGGCTACACCTTC.